This entry is about one T cell receptor beta chain. Its antigen is not known. The data were produced by immunoSEQ multiplex PCR, yet TCRdb's version contains in-frame clones alone and is incomplete. Here the sample spans 350,000 to 500,000 clones, around 90% being singletons. Regarding treatment: over 15 received Ad26.COV2.S at low or high dose, single or two shots; about 5 received placebo; per-sample allocation not given. The samples date from day 63 after the first vaccine or placebo injection. These data belong to a study of Ad26.COV2.S vaccination and SARS-CoV-2 variants. General observations from the study: Substantial breadth was reportedly displayed by spike-specific CD8+ and CD4+ T cell responses after vaccination. Spike-specific TCR breadth was greater after Ad26.COV2.S than placebo. Using TCR breadth and depth analyses may have led to underestimated total T cell responses.

CDR3 length: 14 amino acids. The germline CDR1 and CDR2 sequences are SGHRS and YFSETQ. V dropped 4 bases and J dropped 5 bases, with 16 bases sitting between them. This receptor was taken from a person aged 18-60 years who received the Ad26.COV2.S COVID-19 vaccine or a placebo. The chain combines TRBV5-1 with TRBJ2-7; D ambiguous. This specimen consisted of peripheral blood, obtained in a trial of Ad26.COV2.S vaccine versus placebo. The CDR3 region is CASSLWVAGDEQYF. The CDR3 DNA reads TGCGCCAGCAGCCTTTGGGTAGCAGGCGACGAGCAGTACTTC.